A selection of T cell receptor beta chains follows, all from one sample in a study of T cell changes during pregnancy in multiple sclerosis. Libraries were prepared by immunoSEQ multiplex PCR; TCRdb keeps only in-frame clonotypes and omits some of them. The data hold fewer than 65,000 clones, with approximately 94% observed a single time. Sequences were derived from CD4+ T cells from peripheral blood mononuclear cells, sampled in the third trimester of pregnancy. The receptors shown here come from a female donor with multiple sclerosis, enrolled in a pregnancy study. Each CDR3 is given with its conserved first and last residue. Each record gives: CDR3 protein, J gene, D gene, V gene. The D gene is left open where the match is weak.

CDR3: CATQRAGGPLETQYF; J: TRBJ2-5; D: TRBD2; V: TRBV6-1
CDR3: CAISDGGAGTNEKLFF; J: TRBJ1-4; D: .; V: TRBV10-3
CDR3: CASSRAETQYF; J: TRBJ2-5; D: .; V: TRBV6-6
CDR3: CATRASGRGMRDGYTF; J: TRBJ1-2; D: .; V: TRBV15
CDR3: CASSSPVSYEQYF; J: TRBJ2-7; D: .; V: TRBV6-5
CDR3: CASSLGQGNSPLHF; J: TRBJ1-6; D: .; V: TRBV5-4
CDR3: CASSSDRVEAFF; J: TRBJ1-1; D: TRBD1; V: TRBV11-2
CDR3: CASSLGLSPSDNEQFF; J: TRBJ2-1; D: .; V: TRBV27
CDR3: CASSFKPDRGGELFF; J: TRBJ2-2; D: TRBD1; V: TRBV7-9
CDR3: CSAGTRYF; J: TRBJ2-7; D: .; V: TRBV20-1
CDR3: CASSRPGLADSYEQYF; J: TRBJ2-7; D: TRBD2; V: TRBV28
CDR3: CASSQDTGWNTEAFF; J: TRBJ1-1; D: .; V: TRBV14
CDR3: CASSPISGQRYGYTF; J: TRBJ1-2; D: .; V: TRBV5-5
CDR3: CASSYFPSGRGNEQFF; J: TRBJ2-1; D: TRBD2; V: TRBV6-5
CDR3: CASSASGRGETQYF; J: TRBJ2-5; D: TRBD2; V: TRBV5-1
CDR3: CASSIPGQIYNQPQHF; J: TRBJ1-5; D: TRBD1; V: TRBV19
CDR3: CASSQSQFSRWDTEAFF; J: TRBJ1-1; D: .; V: TRBV4-1
CDR3: CASSPRTGTSTGGELFF; J: TRBJ2-2; D: TRBD1; V: TRBV7-6
CDR3: CAISEGQGRKGYNTEAFF; J: TRBJ1-1; D: TRBD1; V: TRBV10-3
CDR3: CAWSVFGTGNNSPLHF; J: TRBJ1-6; D: .; V: TRBV30
CDR3: CASQSGGNTEAFF; J: TRBJ1-1; D: .; V: TRBV18
CDR3: CASSWGGPGDTQYF; J: TRBJ2-3; D: .; V: TRBV5-1
CDR3: CASSHLGDTRNTEAFF; J: TRBJ1-1; D: .; V: TRBV14
CDR3: CASSLAGGNEQFF; J: TRBJ2-1; D: TRBD2; V: TRBV7-9
CDR3: CASSIRTSGITSYEQYF; J: TRBJ2-7; D: TRBD2; V: TRBV7-8
CDR3: CASSLGPAGGLQETQYF; J: TRBJ2-5; D: TRBD2; V: TRBV5-1
CDR3: CASSEGRLYGYTF; J: TRBJ1-2; D: .; V: TRBV2
CDR3: CASSKRDRGVGNEQFF; J: TRBJ2-1; D: TRBD1; V: TRBV7-8
CDR3: CASSPGLGDRQGAEAFF; J: TRBJ1-1; D: TRBD1; V: TRBV18
CDR3: CASSYGQGALSYEQYF; J: TRBJ2-7; D: TRBD1; V: TRBV5-1
CDR3: CASSQDGTVYEQYF; J: TRBJ2-7; D: TRBD1; V: TRBV4-3
CDR3: CASGPSGVDYGYTF; J: TRBJ1-2; D: .; V: TRBV12-5